The 11 T cell receptor beta chains below come from one sample, sequenced in a study of OX40 agonist ivuxolimab in advanced cancers. The protocol was immunoSEQ multiplex PCR, while the TCRdb copy is restricted to in-frame clones and leaves out a portion. The sample carries about 13,000 clones, under 90% recorded once. The source was CD4+ or CD8+ T cells sorted from blood, collected in a trial of the OX40 agonist ivuxolimab. The source is an adult with an advanced solid tumor such as melanoma, head and neck, liver or kidney cancer.

This chain uses TRBV11-1 with TRBJ1-6; 9 bases are a match to TRBD1. Germline assignment: CDR1 SGHAT and CDR2 FQDESV (reference sequence). Losses at the gene ends were 5 bases for V and 6 bases for J; bases not matched to a gene: 5. This CDR3 contains 15 residues. The CDR3: CASSQPDRGNSPLHF. Here the CDR3 DNA reads TGTGCCAGCAGCCAACCGGACAGGGGTAATTCACCCCTCCACTTT.

The V and J genes are TRBV5-6 and TRBJ1-4; 7 bases are a match to TRBD1. Trimming took 4 bases from V and 5 from J; bases not matched to a gene: 8. The CDR3 extends over 15 amino acids. Germline assignment: CDR1 SGHDT and CDR2 YYEEEE. CDR3 loop: CASSAYRDRNEKLFF. The DNA of the CDR3 is TGTGCCAGCAGCGCTTACCGGGACAGAAATGAAAAACTGTTTTTT.

The chain uses TRBV7-9 and TRBJ2-7; D could derive from TRBD1 or TRBD2 (6 bases each). This CDR3 comprises 15 residues. Germline CDR1 and CDR2: SEHNR and FQNEAQ (reference sequence). Deletions cut 5 bases from V and 4 bases from J, with 18 bases between. The CDR3 bases are TGTGCCAGCAGCCCAGAAGGTGGGGGGCTGTACGAGCAGTACTTC. Its protein is CASSPEGGGLYEQYF.

CDR3 in amino acids: CASRAGTAYEQYF. The CDR3 bases are TGTGCCAGCAGAGCCGGGACAGCATACGAGCAGTACTTC. The chain is built from TRBV2 and TRBJ2-7, with 7 bases aligning to TRBD1. CDR1 is SNHLY and CDR2 is FYNNEI in the germline V gene. The trim removed 6 bases at V and 4 bases at J, leaving 6 bases unmatched. This CDR3 spans 13 amino acids.

The chain joins TRBV21-1 to TRBJ2-6. TRBV21-1 is designated a pseudogene. This CDR3 spans 11 amino acids. The CDR3 sequence is CASSTQGVLTF. CDR3 sequence (DNA): TGTGCCAGCAGCACCCAAGGGGTCCTGACTTTC.

V is TRBV4-1 and J is TRBJ2-5; TRBD1 is a possible D gene (6 bases). The CDR3 is 14 residues long. V gave up 1 base and J gave up 2 bases, with 8 bases separating them. CDR1 and CDR2 from the germline V gene are MGHRA and YSYEKL. The CDR3 nucleotides are TGCGCCAGCAGCCAAGTAACAGGGCAAGAGACCCAGTACTTC. Encoded protein: CASSQVTGQETQYF.

This clone was seen more than once but under ten times. This chain connects TRBV9 to TRBJ2-3, with D perhaps matching TRBD2 (5 bases). The CDR3 is made up of 12 amino acids. Trimming shortened V by 7 bases and J by 3 bases, and 9 bases separated the two germline ends. Germline V gives CDR1 SGDLS, CDR2 YYNGEE. The CDR3 coding sequence is TGTGCCAGCGCCGGGGATACAGATACGCAGTATTTT. Amino acid sequence: CASAGDTDTQYF. Together with reference TRBV9 and TRBJ2-3, the CDR3 gives the full variable domain: DSGVTQTPKHLITATGQRVTLRCSPRSGDLSVYWYQQSLDQGLQFLIQYYNGEERAKGNILERFSAQQFPDLHSELNLSSLELGDSALYFCASAGDTDTQYFGPGTRLTVL.

The chain couples TRBV29-1 to TRBJ1-2; D is ambiguous. V was clipped by 5 bases and J by 4 bases, with 14 bases between them. Per germline, CDR1 SQVTM and CDR2 ANQGSEA. This CDR3 region has 13 residues. The CDR3 protein is CSVPKGIGYGYTF. Here the CDR3 DNA reads TGCAGCGTTCCTAAGGGAATTGGCTATGGCTACACCTTC.

The J gene is TRBJ2-1, the V gene TRBV2; 12 bases agree with TRBD2. V shed 9 bases, J shed 9 bases, and the junction held 6 bases outside the gene matches. Germline assignment: CDR1 SNHLY and CDR2 FYNNEI. CDR3 size: 13 residues. The chain's CDR3 is CARGTSGLREQFF. CDR3 coding DNA: TGTGCCAGAGGGACTAGCGGGCTCCGTGAGCAGTTCTTC.

A single count supports this clone. The chain joins TRBV25-1 to TRBJ1-4; TRBD1 agrees at 7 bases. The V and J ends lost 5 bases and 6 bases, in that order; junction bases with no gene match: 15. There are 17 residues in the CDR3. Germline values: CDR1 MGHDK, CDR2 SYGVNS. The CDR3 nucleotides read TGTGCCAGCAGTCTTAAAGAGGGGTACAGGGGATATGAAAAACTGTTTTTT. Translating it yields CASSLKEGYRGYEKLFF.

The genes are TRBV28 and TRBJ2-5, with D possibly being TRBD1 (6 bases). Per the germline V gene, CDR1 is MDHEN and CDR2 is SYDVKM. V lost 2 bases to trimming and J lost 3 bases, with 19 bases between them. The CDR3 consists of 17 residues. The CDR3 DNA follows: TGTGCCAGCAGTTTACCTGAGGCGACAGGTTACAAAGAGACCCAGTACTTC. Its protein product is CASSLPEATGYKETQYF.